This entry concerns a single T cell receptor beta chain. The germline gives CDR1 LGHDT, CDR2 YNNKEL (reference sequence). The germline V and J ends were trimmed by 3 bases and 7 bases, with 15 bases remaining between them. This CDR3 contains 15 residues. This entry belongs to a study of blood T cell repertoires in COVID-19. At the level of the study: From T cells, B-cell-depleted T cells, or PBMCs came the material, which was cDNA or gDNA.

In the original workflow: Scientists estimated how many nucleated cells there were by amplifying reference gene primers. The table came from immunoSEQ multiplex PCR; TCRdb's copy has only in-frame clones and leaves some out. V, J and clone size are those of that table, while D and trimming were read from the DNA. The sample consists of about 64,000 clones, around 85% of them appearing once. The chain is built from TRBV3-1 (or the pseudogene TRBV3-2) and TRBJ1-4; a possible D gene is TRBD1 (6 bases). The source material was peripheral blood. The sequence was collected from a human donor in a cohort sampled during active COVID-19. The CDR3 spells CASSHVGARLEKLFF. CDR3 nucleotides: TGTGCCAGCAGCCACGTGGGGGCGCGGCTTGAAAAACTGTTTTTT.